The T cell receptor (beta chain) described here comes from a study of cytomegalovirus exposure and HLA in healthy donors. General study findings and limits: In an earlier analysis, productive rearrangement rates for most beta V segments clustered near 87% or 30%.

The germline V gene encodes CDR1 ENHRY and CDR2 SYGVKD. CDR3 length: 13 amino acids. Trimming took 6 bases from V and 8 from J; bases not matched to a gene: 3. As concerns this clone: Its target is unknown.

PCR was performed using 60 Vbeta and 13 Jbeta primers. The data were produced by immunoSEQ multiplex PCR, yet TCRdb's version contains in-frame clones alone and is incomplete. The table includes 95,000 to 100,000 clones, approximately 79% detected once. The receptor comes from a male donor in good health and CMV-seronegative. The sample was PBMCs. The chain links TRBV10-3 to TRBJ2-2, with 10 bases fitting TRBD1. The CDR3 spells CAISGTGDGELFF. CDR3 coding DNA: TGTGCCATCAGCGGGACAGGGGATGGGGAGCTGTTTTTT.